The 25 T cell receptor beta chains listed next were all sequenced from one sample in a study of T cell responses to AZD1222 COVID-19 vaccine. Sequencing used immunoSEQ multiplex PCR; TCRdb keeps in-frame clones, though not all of them. The table records 200,000 or so clones, about 89% of them present only once. The input for sequencing was peripheral blood, taken on day 0 of MenACWY control vaccination. These receptors were taken from an adult in good health.

The J gene is TRBJ2-5, the V gene TRBV3-1 (or the pseudogene TRBV3-2); D assignment may be TRBD1 or TRBD2 (5 bases each). V was pared by 4 bases and J by 5 bases, with 8 bases between. The CDR3 totals 12 residues. The germline V gene encodes CDR1 LGHDT and CDR2 YNNKEL (reference sequence). The CDR3, as DNA: TGTGCCAGCAGCCGGGACGGGGAGACCCAGTACTTC. Translating it yields CASSRDGETQYF.

In its sample, this clone was seen once. V is TRBV19 and J is TRBJ1-5, with 7 bases lining up with TRBD1. Germline V gene data show CDR1 as LNHDA and CDR2 as SQIVND (reference sequence). J was trimmed by 5 bases and V by 2 bases; bases with no gene match: 12. CDR3 length: 17 amino acids. DNA for the CDR3: TGTGCCAGTAGTATACCCCGCGACGACAGGGTTGATCAGCCCCAGCATTTT. Translated, it gives CASSIPRDDRVDQPQHF.

The V call is TRBV29-1, the J call TRBJ2-1; 15 bases line up with TRBD2. From germline, CDR1 is SQVTM and CDR2 ANQGSEA. The CDR3 runs 14 residues. Trimming took 7 bases from V and 9 from J; bases not matched to a gene: 7. CDR3 in amino acids: CSAVPGLAGGEQFF. Here the CDR3 DNA reads TGCAGCGCCGTGCCGGGACTAGCGGGAGGTGAGCAGTTCTTC.

J is TRBJ2-2 and V is TRBV18, with D hard to call. The CDR3 consists of 12 residues. Germline CDR1 is KGHSH and CDR2 is LQKENI. V was trimmed by 2 bases and J by 8 bases, leaving 6 bases between them. CDR3 DNA: TGTGCCAGCTCACCAGTGGCAGGGGAGCTGTTTTTT. Translated: CASSPVAGELFF.

This clone was observed a handful of times. The genes are TRBV9 and TRBJ2-1; perhaps TRBD2 as D (6 bases). In germline, CDR1 is SGDLS, CDR2 YYNGEE. The CDR3 length is 17 residues. V was shortened by 0 bases and J by 0 bases, with 13 bases between the two germline ends. In DNA form, the CDR3 reads TGTGCCAGCAGCGTAGTGGGGGGAGTAGACTCCTACAATGAGCAGTTCTTC. It encodes CASSVVGGVDSYNEQFF.

The chain couples TRBV5-1 to TRBJ2-7; perhaps D is TRBD1 or TRBD2 (5 bases each). Trimming stripped 3 bases from V and 2 bases from J, with 18 bases between. Germline CDR1 reads SGHRS; CDR2 reads YFSETQ. This CDR3 region has 16 residues. The chain's CDR3 is CASSSALGTETYEQYF. In DNA form, the CDR3 reads TGCGCCAGCAGCTCCGCCTTAGGGACCGAAACCTACGAGCAGTACTTC. Full variable domain (outside the CDR3, taken from reference TRBV5-1 and TRBJ2-7): KAGVTQTPRYLIKTRGQQVTLSCSPISGHRSVSWYQQTPGQGLQFLFEYFSETQRNKGNFPGRFSGRQFSNSRSEMNVSTLELGDSALYLCASSSALGTETYEQYFGPGTRLTVT.

This clone was seen a handful of times. This chain links TRBV5-1 with TRBJ2-7; D not resolved. Germline loops: CDR1 SGHRS, CDR2 YFSETQ. Trimming took 0 bases from V and 0 from J, leaving 10 bases between them. The CDR3 is 15 amino acids. The CDR3 here is CASSLGARNSYEQYF. In nucleotides, the CDR3 is TGCGCCAGCAGCTTGGGCGCCCGCAACTCCTACGAGCAGTACTTC.

V gene TRBV12-3 or TRBV12-4 combines with J gene TRBJ1-1; D possibly corresponds to TRBD1 (6 bases). The V and J ends lost 3 bases and 2 bases respectively, with 7 bases between them. The CDR3 is 13 residues long. The CDR3 reads CASSLTGNTEAFF. The CDR3 bases are TGTGCCAGCAGTTTGACAGGAAACACTGAAGCTTTCTTT.

The V call is TRBV23-1, the J call TRBJ2-7; D ambiguous. TRBV23-1 carries the ORF label, with uncertain function. V gave up 3 bases and J gave up 6 bases, with 15 bases separating them. The CDR3 has 14 amino acids. CDR3 in DNA: TGCGCCAGCAGTCATCGAGAAAGACTTGGCGAGCAGTACTTC. It yields the protein CASSHRERLGEQYF.

The rearrangement joins TRBV5-4 to TRBJ1-2; D may be TRBD1 (6 bases). Germline CDR1 and CDR2: SGHNT and YYREEE (reference sequence). V was clipped by 4 bases and J by 4 bases, with 11 bases between them. This CDR3 region has 13 residues. DNA for the CDR3: TGTGCCAGCAGCCGACAGGAGATCTATGGCTACACCTTC. Residues: CASSRQEIYGYTF.

The chain is built from TRBV27 and TRBJ1-2; D perhaps matches TRBD1 (6 bases). This CDR3 is 14 amino acids long. Trimming stripped 6 bases from V and 4 bases from J, with 15 bases between. Germline lookup yields CDR1 MNHEY and CDR2 SMNVEV (reference sequence). The CDR3 nucleotides read TGTGCCAGCAGGATGACAGGAGGCAGCTATGGCTACACCTTC. Encoded protein: CASRMTGGSYGYTF.

This clone was seen once. This chain joins TRBV7-8 and TRBJ1-2, with a weak D call TRBD1 (5 bases). Germline V CDR1 and CDR2: SGHVS, FQNEAQ. V lost 1 base and J 6 bases, leaving 9 bases between the germline ends. This CDR3 comprises 13 residues. The CDR3: CASSLGQSNGYTF. Written as DNA, the CDR3 is TGTGCCAGCAGCTTAGGACAGTCTAATGGCTACACCTTC.

This clone appeared once. The chain carries TRBV5-1 and TRBJ1-2; 7 positions match TRBD1. The CDR3 extends over 13 amino acids. V lost 3 bases and J lost 4; bases outside the gene matches: 3. CDR1 and CDR2 (germline): SGHRS, YFSETQ. CDR3 sequence: CASSWDSPYGYTF. DNA of the CDR3: TGCGCCAGCAGCTGGGACAGTCCCTATGGCTACACCTTC.

The chain joins TRBV7-9 to TRBJ2-7, with 8 bases identical to TRBD1. J gave up 2 bases and V 5 bases, and 5 bases lay outside the gene matches. This CDR3 is 14 amino acids long. Germline V gene sequence: CDR1 SEHNR, CDR2 FQNEAQ (reference sequence). CDR3 nucleotide sequence: TGTGCCAGCAGCGCGACAGGGGAGGCCTACGAGCAGTACTTC. It specifies CASSATGEAYEQYF.

The rearrangement links TRBV18 to TRBJ1-1; 9 bases align to TRBD1. Germline CDR1 reads KGHSH; CDR2 reads LQKENI. The CDR3 runs 16 residues. J was trimmed by 0 bases and V by 0 bases; bases with no gene match: 2. The CDR3 region has the DNA TGTGCCAGCTCACCACCGACAGGGGGATTGAACACTGAAGCTTTCTTT. Its protein product is CASSPPTGGLNTEAFF.

V usage is TRBV3-1 (or the pseudogene TRBV3-2) and J usage is TRBJ1-2; tentatively, D is TRBD1 (5 bases). The CDR3 is 14 amino acids. CDR1 and CDR2 (germline): LGHDT, YNNKEL (reference sequence). The ends were cut back, 4 bases at V and 4 bases at J, with 13 bases in the middle. CDR3 sequence reads: CASSPGTGSYGYTF. CDR3 bases: TGTGCCAGCAGCCCCGGGACGGGGTCCTATGGCTACACCTTC.

The V gene is TRBV5-4, the J gene TRBJ1-1; D is unclear. The CDR3 is 14 amino acids. CDR1 and CDR2 from the germline V gene are SGHNT and YYREEE (reference sequence). Trimming shortened V by 3 bases and J by 3 bases, and 12 bases separated the two germline ends. The chain's CDR3 is CASSSLTRHTEAFF. For the CDR3, the DNA is TGTGCCAGCAGCTCTTTGACAAGACACACTGAAGCTTTCTTT.

The V call is TRBV14, the J call TRBJ2-5; no clear D. CDR3 length equals 15 residues. The germline V gene encodes CDR1 SGHDN and CDR2 FVKESK. Deletions cut 4 bases from V and 2 bases from J, with 14 bases between. This CDR3 reads CASSRSDTIQETQYF. In DNA, the CDR3 is TGTGCCAGCAGCCGATCCGACACTATTCAAGAGACCCAGTACTTC.

This chain joins TRBV11-2 and TRBJ1-2; D is unresolved. CDR1 is SGHAT, CDR2 FQNNGV, per germline. V lost 2 bases, J lost 8 bases, and 12 bases lay in between. The CDR3 runs to 13 residues. The CDR3 spells CASSLNAGEGYTF. The CDR3 DNA follows: TGTGCCAGCAGCTTAAATGCAGGTGAAGGCTACACCTTC.

The rearrangement uses TRBV19 and TRBJ1-1, with 11 nucleotides matching TRBD1. Trimming took 3 bases from V and 4 from J; bases not matched to a gene: 4. Germline CDR1 reads LNHDA; CDR2 reads SQIVND (reference sequence). The CDR3 contains 15 residues. CDR3 residues: CASSISGTGGTEAFF. The DNA of the CDR3 is TGTGCCAGTAGTATCTCCGGGACAGGGGGCACTGAAGCTTTCTTT. The complete variable domain, with remaining parts taken from reference TRBV19 and TRBJ1-1, reads DGGITQSPKYLFRKEGQNVTLSCEQNLNHDAMYWYRQDPGQGLRLIYYSQIVNDFQKGDIAEGYSVSREKKESFPLTVTSAQKNPTAFYLCASSISGTGGTEAFFGQGTRLTVV.

The chain is built from TRBV27 and TRBJ2-3; D gene uncertain. Per germline, CDR1 MNHEY and CDR2 SMNVEV (reference sequence). This CDR3 region has 15 residues. V was cut by 6 bases and J by 1 base, with 14 bases left in between. CDR3 sequence reads: CASSRYLGGTDTQYF. DNA of the CDR3: TGTGCCAGCAGCCGTTACCTCGGAGGCACAGATACGCAGTATTTT.

This chain connects TRBV11-2 to TRBJ1-1; no reliable D call. In germline, CDR1 is SGHAT, CDR2 FQNNGV. V was clipped by 1 base and J by 11 bases, with 8 bases between them. The CDR3 totals 11 residues. DNA for the CDR3: TGTGCCAGCAGCTTAGGACCGACGGCTTTCTTT. Protein sequence: CASSLGPTAFF.

This sequence joins TRBV2 and TRBJ1-5; D not certain. The ends were cut back, 3 bases at V and 0 bases at J, with 6 bases in the middle. This CDR3 has 14 residues. In germline, CDR1 is SNHLY, CDR2 FYNNEI. CDR3 in DNA: TGTGCCAGCAGTGATCGGTATAGCAATCAGCCCCAGCATTTT. Protein sequence: CASSDRYSNQPQHF.

Comment on this clone: The sample holds other DNA sequences that translate to the same CDR3. V and J are TRBV12-3 or TRBV12-4 and TRBJ1-5; a weak D match, TRBD1 (6 bases). With 6 bases removed from V and 4 bases from J, the gap between germline ends came to 10 bases. The CDR3 has 13 residues. The DNA of the CDR3 is TGTGCCAGCAGACCTACAGGGAATCAGCCCCAGCATTTT. As protein: CASRPTGNQPQHF.

The gene calls are TRBV24-1 and TRBJ2-7, with D tentatively TRBD2 (7 bases). V was clipped by 0 bases and J by 3 bases, with 23 bases between them. The CDR3 loop spans 19 amino acids. From germline, CDR1 is KGHDR and CDR2 SFDVKD. CDR3 in DNA: TGTGCCACCAGTGATTTGGGGGACACCAGGACTAGGGGAAACTACGAGCAGTACTTC. It encodes CATSDLGDTRTRGNYEQYF.